This entry concerns a single T cell receptor beta chain. Its antigen is not known. CDR1 and CDR2 from the germline V gene are SGHRS and YFSETQ. The CDR3 spans 14 residues. Trimming left V 0 bases short and J 6 bases short, with 12 bases between. The sample is drawn from a study of cytomegalovirus exposure and HLA in healthy donors. Findings and limits, study-wide: CMV serostatus was the sole immune exposure data available. An ancestry cluster, one associated with Asian ancestry, reportedly showed fewer N-insertions than the 666-donor mean in a later analysis. TCR sequences were mostly rare, though some public TCRs occurred in many donors. It is likely that the observed cluster of highly shared sequence variants was a sequencing artifact.

With 60 Vbeta and 13 Jbeta primers, the PCR was carried out. Measured with immunoSEQ multiplex PCR; TCRdb has only the in-frame clones, and not every one. This sample has 140,000 or so clones, with 78% found just once. The chain couples TRBV5-1 to TRBJ1-1, with a weak D call TRBD1 (5 bases). Input material: PBMCs. The TCR comes from a female donor in good health and CMV-seronegative. As DNA, the CDR3 is TGCGCCAGCAGCTTGGGGCAGGGTATGGCTGAAGCTTTCTTT. Encoded protein: CASSLGQGMAEAFF.